Listed below are T cell receptor beta chains from one sample, sequenced in a study of graft-versus-host responses after intestinal transplantation. No antigen is known for these receptors. Clones were read by immunoSEQ multiplex PCR, and TCRdb kept only the in-frame ones, dropping some. The sample gives about 51,000 clones, about 95% of which show up once; 0.2% to 0.25% is in the top ten. The sequencing here drew on unstimulated CD8+ T cells sorted from spleen or lymph node cells, taken before transplant. These TCRs come from a human donor who was the organ donor for an intestinal transplant. CDR3s include the opening cysteine and the closing phenylalanine or tryptophan. Each record gives: CDR3 DNA, CDR3 protein, D gene, V gene, J gene, clone size. D genes are given only for firm matches. Some rows mark clone size as missing; the rest say once, few, many or name a class of expanded clone.

TGTGCCAGCAGTTACTGGGGAGGGGGCACAGATACGCAGTATTTT	CASSYWGGGTDTQYF	TRBD2	TRBV6-6	TRBJ2-3	.
TGTGCCAGCAGCACGACAGGGTCCGGCAATCAGCCCCAGCATTTT	CASSTTGSGNQPQHF	TRBD1	TRBV7-8	TRBJ1-5	.
TGTGCCAGCAGCTTAGCGGATTGGAAGCAGTACTTC	CASSLADWKQYF	.	TRBV7-9	TRBJ2-7	.
TGTGCCAGCAGCAGGGACAGGGGGCAGCCCCAGCATTTT	CASSRDRGQPQHF	.	TRBV21-1	TRBJ1-5	once
TGTGCCAGCAGCAAAGGGACTAGCTGCGCGGTGGTGAACACCGGGGAGCTGTTTTTT	CASSKGTSCAVVNTGELFF	.	TRBV21-1	TRBJ2-2	.
TGTGCCAGCAGCCACGGGACAGGGGAGTGGATTGAGGGCTACACCTTC	CASSHGTGEWIEGYTF	TRBD1	TRBV7-9	TRBJ1-2	.
TGCGCCAGCAGCCACGGACAGGGAAACAATGAGCAGTTCTTC	CASSHGQGNNEQFF	TRBD1	TRBV4-1	TRBJ2-1	.
TGTGCCAGCAGCGTCTACCGGGACACGACCTACAATGAGCAGTTCTTC	CASSVYRDTTYNEQFF	.	TRBV9	TRBJ2-1	.
TGCGCCAGCAGCCGATCCGCTACTAGCGGGGGGGAGAATGAGCAGTTCTTC	CASSRSATSGGENEQFF	TRBD2	TRBV4-1	TRBJ2-1	.
TGTGCCATCAGTGAGGTCCAAGCACCACTCGAGCAGTACTTC	CAISEVQAPLEQYF	.	TRBV10-3	TRBJ2-7	once
TGTGCCAGCAGCTTAGCAGGGGCCAATCAGCCCCAGCATTTT	CASSLAGANQPQHF	.	TRBV11-2	TRBJ1-5	.
TGTGCCAGCAGCCAGGGGGCCCGGCAGCCCCAGCATTTT	CASSQGARQPQHF	TRBD1	TRBV27	TRBJ1-5	once
TGTGCCAGTTCCGGGACGGGGATCACTGAAGCTTTCTTT	CASSGTGITEAFF	.	TRBV2	TRBJ1-1	.
TGCAGCGTTGAAGGGGCAGGGGGACGCTATGGCTACACCTTC	CSVEGAGGRYGYTF	TRBD1	TRBV29-1	TRBJ1-2	.
TGTGCCACCAGCAGACATCGACAGGGGCACTACGAGCAGTACTTC	CATSRHRQGHYEQYF	TRBD1	TRBV15	TRBJ2-7	.
TGTGCCAGTAGTATAGCCGGGGCCAACGTCCTGACTTTC	CASSIAGANVLTF	.	TRBV19	TRBJ2-6	.
TGTGCCACCAGCGGGGACAGGGACTCCTACGAGCAGTACTTC	CATSGDRDSYEQYF	TRBD1	TRBV15	TRBJ2-7	once
TGTGCCAGCAGTTGGGGGTTGGGGTATAATTCACCCCTCCACTTT	CASSWGLGYNSPLHF	.	TRBV27	TRBJ1-6	.
TGTGCCAGCAGCTCTGTAGGCTACGAGCAGTACTTC	CASSSVGYEQYF	.	TRBV7-9	TRBJ2-7	.
TGTGCCAGCAGTTTTTTTGGGAGCGCTGAAGCTTTCTTT	CASSFFGSAEAFF	.	TRBV28	TRBJ1-1	.
TGTGCCAGTGGGCCTCTGGGCTACGAGCAGTACTTC	CASGPLGYEQYF	.	TRBV19	TRBJ2-7	.
TGTGCCAGCAAGAGACAAAACACTGAAGCTTTCTTT	CASKRQNTEAFF	.	TRBV6-5	TRBJ1-1	.
TGCGCCAGCAGCTTGGGCGACAGCGTGAACACTGAAGCTTTCTTT	CASSLGDSVNTEAFF	.	TRBV5-1	TRBJ1-1	.
TGTGCCAGCAGTCCGGCCCGAGGACAGCCACAAGAGACCCAGTACTTC	CASSPARGQPQETQYF	.	TRBV28	TRBJ2-5	.
TGCGCCAGCAGCCAAATCGGGACCGACTCCGAGCAGTACTTC	CASSQIGTDSEQYF	.	TRBV4-1	TRBJ2-7	.
TGTGCCTGGACAGCAACAACTAATGAAAAACTGTTTTTT	CAWTATTNEKLFF	.	TRBV30	TRBJ1-4	.
TGCGCCAGCGAGGGCGGGGAGGGAGTAGGATCACCCCTCCACTTT	CASEGGEGVGSPLHF	.	TRBV10-2	TRBJ1-6	.
TGCGCCAGCAGCTTACGTTTCTTTGGCAGCTCCTACGAGCAGTACTTC	CASSLRFFGSSYEQYF	.	TRBV4-1	TRBJ2-7	.
TGTGCCAGCAGTTACAAGGGGCGTGACGATCAGCCCCAGCATTTT	CASSYKGRDDQPQHF	.	TRBV6-6	TRBJ1-5	.
TGTGCCAGCAGTTTATTATATATTAGCGGGGGGGCCCAAGAGACCCAGTACTTC	CASSLLYISGGAQETQYF	TRBD2	TRBV27	TRBJ2-5	.
TGTGCCAGTAGTATTGGATCAGGGGAAGCTTTCTTT	CASSIGSGEAFF	.	TRBV19	TRBJ1-1	few
TGTGCCAGCAGCTTAGAACCGGGACAGGGCCACTACGAGCAGTACTTC	CASSLEPGQGHYEQYF	TRBD1	TRBV13	TRBJ2-7	once
TGCGCCAGCAGCCGAGGACTAGCGGAAGACACAGATACGCAGTATTTT	CASSRGLAEDTDTQYF	TRBD2	TRBV4-3	TRBJ2-3	.
TGCGCCAGCAGCCAAGAATGGCCTGGATTCTACGAGCAGTACTTC	CASSQEWPGFYEQYF	.	TRBV4-1	TRBJ2-7	few
TGTGCCAGCAACTCAGCCGCAACTAATGAAAAACTGTTTTTT	CASNSAATNEKLFF	.	TRBV7-9	TRBJ1-4	once
TGTGCCAGTAGTGCGGCCGGGACAGGGGCCTACGAGCAGTACTTC	CASSAAGTGAYEQYF	TRBD1	TRBV19	TRBJ2-7	.
TGTGCCAGCAGTGAAGGGACAGGTCCTAGTACTGAAGCTTTCTTT	CASSEGTGPSTEAFF	TRBD1	TRBV2	TRBJ1-1	.
TGTGCCAGCAGCTTCGGGACTAGCGGGGGGACAGATACGCAGTATTTT	CASSFGTSGGTDTQYF	TRBD2	TRBV4-2	TRBJ2-3	.
TGTGCCAGCAGCCGGACAGGGGGCACAGATACGCAGTATTTT	CASSRTGGTDTQYF	TRBD1	TRBV7-6	TRBJ2-3	.
TGTGCCAGCAGCGCAGGACAGGGCGACTTCACAGATACGCAGTATTTT	CASSAGQGDFTDTQYF	TRBD1	TRBV9	TRBJ2-3	.
TGCGCCAGCAGCTCAGATCGGACTAGCGGGAGCACAGATACGCAGTATTTT	CASSSDRTSGSTDTQYF	TRBD2	TRBV5-1	TRBJ2-3	.
TGTGCCAGCAGTGATACAGGGGGCGGTGGCTATGGCTACACCTTC	CASSDTGGGGYGYTF	TRBD1	TRBV9	TRBJ1-2	.
TGTGCTAGTGGTGACACAGGGTACTATGGCTACACCTTC	CASGDTGYYGYTF	.	TRBV12-5	TRBJ1-2	once
TGTGCCAGCAGTGGACAAGAGACCCAGTACTTC	CASSGQETQYF	.	TRBV28	TRBJ2-5	.
TGTGCCAGCAGGACCCCTGGGGATAATCAGCCCCAGCATTTT	CASRTPGDNQPQHF	.	TRBV27	TRBJ1-5	.
TGTGCCAGCAGCCCGGAAGGGGACTCTGGGGCCAACGTCCTGACTTTC	CASSPEGDSGANVLTF	.	TRBV5-6	TRBJ2-6	.
TGCGCCAGCAGCCAAGACCTGGGACAGGGTTACTACGAGCAGTACTTC	CASSQDLGQGYYEQYF	TRBD1	TRBV4-3	TRBJ2-7	.
TGCGCCAGCAGCCCTGGACTTGGGTACGAGCAGTACTTC	CASSPGLGYEQYF	.	TRBV5-1	TRBJ2-7	once
TGCGCCAGCAGCTCCACAGCAACCGGGGAGCTGTTTTTT	CASSSTATGELFF	.	TRBV5-1	TRBJ2-2	.
TGTGCCAGCGGGAGACATCCTGTCGGGAAGTCACCCCTCCACTTT	CASGRHPVGKSPLHF	.	TRBV2	TRBJ1-6	.
TGTGCCAGCAAACCGGGACTAGCGGAGGAGACCCAGTACTTC	CASKPGLAEETQYF	TRBD2	TRBV6-1	TRBJ2-5	.
TGTGCCAGTAGTAGGTTGCAGGGAGAGCCCTACGAGCAGTACTTC	CASSRLQGEPYEQYF	.	TRBV19	TRBJ2-7	.
TGCGCCAGCAGCTTAGCCGACCGTTTCTATGGCTACACCTTC	CASSLADRFYGYTF	.	TRBV7-2	TRBJ1-2	.
TGTGCCAGCAGCGTGGGTAGCCCTGGGGGCTACACCTTC	CASSVGSPGGYTF	.	TRBV5-4	TRBJ1-2	.
TGTGCCACCTCCTTGGTGGGGGGCGGACTGGCTAATGAAAAACTGTTTTTT	CATSLVGGGLANEKLFF	.	TRBV15	TRBJ1-4	.